This note documents a single T cell receptor beta chain sequence. The antigen this receptor binds is unknown. No base quality information exists; no much larger clone differs at one position. In Seattle, one collaborating source enrolled patients while the infection was active and tracked those patients longitudinally over the course of disease. The collaborating institutions used their own protocols to collect whole blood in K2EDTA tubes. Collaborator samples were shipped for TCRbeta analysis as frozen whole blood, isolated PBMCs, or DNA extracted from either sample type. TCRbeta CDR3 regions were amplified from genomic DNA using the immunoSEQ Assay, a bias-controlled multiplex PCR. The authors processed their data as follows. Nucleated cell counts per sample were estimated from amplification of reference gene primers within the assay. Sequence reads were collapsed and filtered to measure the absolute abundance of every unique TCRbeta CDR3 rearrangement. For each sample, productive Simpson clonality was calculated as the square root of Simpson's diversity index across productive rearrangements. TCRdb took over this immuneACCESS table, retaining in-frame rearrangements with V and J assigned. Such tables are incomplete; in checked studies, under half of the missing clones stem from an unresolved V gene, and the remainder is unexplained. That table is the source of V, J and clone size, and D and trimming were worked out from the DNA. For this sample there are about 300,000 clones; 75% to 90% appear just once. The biggest ten clones account for roughly 6.3% of the sample.

The data originate from a study of blood T cell repertoires in COVID-19 (dated by TCRdb to the early 2020s). General notes on the study: The collaborator samples originated in the United States, Italy and Spain and spanned the acute and convalescent phases of COVID-19. A de-identified subject ID, COVID-19 status, age in years and sex were almost always included in the sample metadata. Where available, HLA class I and class II types were taken from metadata supplied by the sample provider and were not determined by assay-based typing. Samples came from the ongoing ImmuneRACE study (first 160 participants) plus 1,254 subjects from 6 global collaborators. Deeply sampled blood TCRbeta repertoires from subjects exposed to, actively infected with, or recovered from COVID-19 were included in the dataset. The repertoires were released in a freely available public database intended as a resource for research on the immune response to SARS-CoV-2. The material from the prospective study consisted of cDNA or gDNA derived from T cells, B-cell-depleted T cells, or PBMCs. Results and caveats for the whole study, not just this receptor: The amount of clinical and demographic metadata varied by source and participant and was provided uncurated.

The V end loses 5 bases and the J end loses 7 bases, and a stretch of 12 bases separates them. Sequences SGHVS (CDR1) and FQNEAQ (CDR2) are obtained from the germline V gene. CDR3 length: 13 amino acids, cysteine to phenylalanine. Of the read, only the CDR3 DNA is kept; its 39 bases are in frame from base 1. Sequencing was done on a sample of peripheral blood. Rearrangement joined TRBV7-8 to TRBJ1-3; possibly the D gene is TRBD1, per 5 matching bases. The TCR sequence derives from a woman aged 45-59 years with COVID-19, enrolled during active disease. The nucleotides read TGTGCCAGCAGCCGGGGGGGAGGGAACACCATATATTTT. It encodes CASSRGGGNTIYF.